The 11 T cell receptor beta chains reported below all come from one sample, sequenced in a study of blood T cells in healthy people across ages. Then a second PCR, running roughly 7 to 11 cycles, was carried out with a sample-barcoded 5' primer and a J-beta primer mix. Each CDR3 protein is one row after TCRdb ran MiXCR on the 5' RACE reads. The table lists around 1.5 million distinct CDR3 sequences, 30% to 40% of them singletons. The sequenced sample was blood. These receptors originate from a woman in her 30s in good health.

CDR3 DNA sequence: TGCAGTGCTAGAGATTACCGACAGATCTACAATGAGCAGTTCTTC. Its protein product is CSARDYRQIYNEQFF. The gene calls are TRBV20-1 and TRBJ2-1, with D perhaps TRBD1 (5 bases). V was cut by 0 bases and J by 3 bases, with 12 bases left in between. There are 15 residues in the CDR3. Looked up from germline, CDR1 is DFQATT and CDR2 is SNEGSKA (reference sequence).

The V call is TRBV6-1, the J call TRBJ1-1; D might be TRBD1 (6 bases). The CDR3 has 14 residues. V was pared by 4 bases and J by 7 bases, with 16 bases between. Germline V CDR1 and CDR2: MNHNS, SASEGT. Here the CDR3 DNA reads TGTGCCAGCAGTGGGATGGGGGGCGCGGTTGAAGCTTTCTTT. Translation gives CASSGMGGAVEAFF.

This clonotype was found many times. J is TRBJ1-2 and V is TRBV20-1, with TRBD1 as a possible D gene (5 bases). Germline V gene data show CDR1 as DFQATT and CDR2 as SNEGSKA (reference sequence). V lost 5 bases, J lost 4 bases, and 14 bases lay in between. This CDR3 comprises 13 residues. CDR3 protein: CSAYRGDTYGYTF. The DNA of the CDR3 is TGCAGTGCTTACCGGGGGGATACCTATGGCTACACCTTC.

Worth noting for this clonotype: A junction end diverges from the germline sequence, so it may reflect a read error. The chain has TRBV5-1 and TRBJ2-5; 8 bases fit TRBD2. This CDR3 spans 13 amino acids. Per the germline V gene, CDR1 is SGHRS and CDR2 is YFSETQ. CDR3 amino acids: CAGSSSGLLEQYF. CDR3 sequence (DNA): TGCGCCGGCAGCTCTAGCGGGCTTTTGGAGCAGTACTTC. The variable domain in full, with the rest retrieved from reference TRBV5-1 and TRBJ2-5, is KAGVTQTPRYLIKTRGQQVTLSCSPISGHRSVSWYQQTPGQGLQFLFEYFSETQRNKGNFPGRFSGRQFSNSRSEMNVSTLELGDSALYLCAGSSSGLLEQYFGPGTRLLVL.

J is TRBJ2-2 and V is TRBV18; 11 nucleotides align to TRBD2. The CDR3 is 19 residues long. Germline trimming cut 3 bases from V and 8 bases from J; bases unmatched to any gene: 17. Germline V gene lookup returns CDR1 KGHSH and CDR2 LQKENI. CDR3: CASSPPGLAVARGAGELFF. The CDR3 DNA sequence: TGTGCCAGCTCACCGCCGGGACTAGCGGTTGCTCGAGGTGCGGGGGAGCTGTTTTTT.

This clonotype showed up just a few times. For the CDR3, the DNA is TGTGCCAGCTCGAAGGGACACAATGAGCAGTTCTTC. This sequence encodes CASSKGHNEQFF. This chain connects TRBV6-1 to TRBJ2-1; D is possibly TRBD1 or TRBD2 (5 bases each). Germline CDR1 is MNHNS and CDR2 is SASEGT. V dropped 8 bases and J dropped 5 bases, with 10 bases sitting between them. This CDR3 has 12 amino acids.

CDR3 residues: CASSVSGPHQTQYF. The CDR3 region has the DNA TGTGCCAGCAGTGTTTCCGGGCCTCATCAGACCCAGTACTTC. This chain links TRBV25-1 with TRBJ2-5; unclear D gene. The germline gives CDR1 MGHDK, CDR2 SYGVNS. V dropped 4 bases and J dropped 6 bases, with 15 bases sitting between them. This CDR3 is 14 amino acids long.

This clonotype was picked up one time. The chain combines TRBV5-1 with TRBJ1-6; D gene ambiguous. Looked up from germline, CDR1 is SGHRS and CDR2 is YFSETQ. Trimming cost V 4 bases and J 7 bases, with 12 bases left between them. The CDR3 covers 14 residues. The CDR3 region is CASSPQSGNSPLHF. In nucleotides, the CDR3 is TGCGCCAGCAGCCCCCAGAGTGGGAATTCACCCCTCCACTTT.

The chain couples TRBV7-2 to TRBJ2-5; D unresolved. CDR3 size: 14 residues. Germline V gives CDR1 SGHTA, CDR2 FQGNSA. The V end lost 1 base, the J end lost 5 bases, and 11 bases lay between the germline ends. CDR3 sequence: CASSLVRPRETQYF. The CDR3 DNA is TGTGCCAGCAGCTTAGTACGGCCACGGGAGACCCAGTACTTC. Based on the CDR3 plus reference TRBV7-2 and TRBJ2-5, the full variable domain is GAGVSQSPSNKVTEKGKDVELRCDPISGHTALYWYRQSLGQGLEFLIYFQGNSAPDKSGLPSDRFSAERTGGSVSTLTIQRTQQEDSAVYLCASSLVRPRETQYFGPGTRLLVL.

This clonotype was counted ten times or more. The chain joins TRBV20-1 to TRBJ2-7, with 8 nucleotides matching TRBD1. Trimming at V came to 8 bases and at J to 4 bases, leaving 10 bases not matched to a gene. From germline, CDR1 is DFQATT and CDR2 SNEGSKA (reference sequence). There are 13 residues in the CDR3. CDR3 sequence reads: CSPSRDRKYEQYF. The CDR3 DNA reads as TGCAGTCCCAGCCGGGACAGGAAATACGAGCAGTACTTC.

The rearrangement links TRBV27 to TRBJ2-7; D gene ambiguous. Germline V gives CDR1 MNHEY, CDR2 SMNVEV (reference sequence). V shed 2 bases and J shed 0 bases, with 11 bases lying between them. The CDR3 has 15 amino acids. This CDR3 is CASSLGSESSYEQYF. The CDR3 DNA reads TGTGCCAGCAGTTTAGGAAGCGAAAGCTCCTACGAGCAGTACTTC.